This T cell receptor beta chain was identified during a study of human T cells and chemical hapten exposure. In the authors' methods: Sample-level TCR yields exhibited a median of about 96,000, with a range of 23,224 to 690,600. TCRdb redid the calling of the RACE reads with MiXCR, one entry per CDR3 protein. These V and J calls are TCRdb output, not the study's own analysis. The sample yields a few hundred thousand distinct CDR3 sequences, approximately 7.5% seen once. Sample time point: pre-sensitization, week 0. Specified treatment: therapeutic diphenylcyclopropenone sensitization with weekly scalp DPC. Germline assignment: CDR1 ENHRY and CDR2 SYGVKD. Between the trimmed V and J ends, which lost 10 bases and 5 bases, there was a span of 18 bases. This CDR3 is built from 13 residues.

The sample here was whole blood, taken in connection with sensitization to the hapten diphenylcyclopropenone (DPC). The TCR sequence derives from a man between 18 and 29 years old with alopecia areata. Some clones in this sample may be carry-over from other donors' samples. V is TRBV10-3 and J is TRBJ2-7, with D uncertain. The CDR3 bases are TGTGCCACCAGCAGGCTCTCTCAAGACGAGCAGTACTTC. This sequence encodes CATSRLSQDEQYF.